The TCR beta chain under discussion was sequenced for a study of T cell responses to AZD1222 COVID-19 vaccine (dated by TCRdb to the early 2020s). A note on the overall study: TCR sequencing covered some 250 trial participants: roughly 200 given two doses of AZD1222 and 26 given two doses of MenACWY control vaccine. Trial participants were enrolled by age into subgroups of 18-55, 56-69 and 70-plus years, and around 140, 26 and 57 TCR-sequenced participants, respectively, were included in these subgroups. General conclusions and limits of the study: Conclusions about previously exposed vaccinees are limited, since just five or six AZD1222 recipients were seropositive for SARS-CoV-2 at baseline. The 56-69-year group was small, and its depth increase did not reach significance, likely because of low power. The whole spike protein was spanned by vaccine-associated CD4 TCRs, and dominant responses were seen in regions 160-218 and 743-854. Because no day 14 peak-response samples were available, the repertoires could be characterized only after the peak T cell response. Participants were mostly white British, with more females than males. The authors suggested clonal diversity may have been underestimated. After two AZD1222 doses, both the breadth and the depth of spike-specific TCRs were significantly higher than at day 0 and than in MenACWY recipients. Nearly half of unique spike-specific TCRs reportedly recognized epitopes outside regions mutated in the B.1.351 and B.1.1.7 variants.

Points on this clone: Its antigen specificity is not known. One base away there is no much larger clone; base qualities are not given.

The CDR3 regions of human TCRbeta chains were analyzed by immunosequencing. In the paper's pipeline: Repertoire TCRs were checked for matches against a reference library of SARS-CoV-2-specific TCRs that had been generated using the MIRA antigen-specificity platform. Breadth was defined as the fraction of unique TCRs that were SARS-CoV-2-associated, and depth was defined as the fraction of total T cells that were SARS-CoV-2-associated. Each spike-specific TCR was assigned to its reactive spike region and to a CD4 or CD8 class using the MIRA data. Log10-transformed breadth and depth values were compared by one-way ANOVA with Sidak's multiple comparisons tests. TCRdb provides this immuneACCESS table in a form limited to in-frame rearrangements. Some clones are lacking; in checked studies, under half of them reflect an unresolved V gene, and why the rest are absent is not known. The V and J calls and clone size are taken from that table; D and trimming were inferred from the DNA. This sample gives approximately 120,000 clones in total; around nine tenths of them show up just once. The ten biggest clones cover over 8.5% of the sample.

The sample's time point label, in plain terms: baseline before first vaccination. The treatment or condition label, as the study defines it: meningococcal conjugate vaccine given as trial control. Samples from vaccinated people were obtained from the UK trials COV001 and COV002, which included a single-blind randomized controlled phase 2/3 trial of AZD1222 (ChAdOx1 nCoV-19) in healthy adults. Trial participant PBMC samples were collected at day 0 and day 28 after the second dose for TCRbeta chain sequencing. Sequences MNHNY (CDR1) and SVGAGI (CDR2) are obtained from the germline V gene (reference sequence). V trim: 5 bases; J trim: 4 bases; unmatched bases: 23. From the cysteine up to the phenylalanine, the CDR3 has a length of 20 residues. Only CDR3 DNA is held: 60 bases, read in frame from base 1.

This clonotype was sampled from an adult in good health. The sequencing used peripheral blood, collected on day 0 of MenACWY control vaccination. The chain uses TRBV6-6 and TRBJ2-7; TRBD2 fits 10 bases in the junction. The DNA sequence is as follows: TGTGCCAGCAGTCCGAACATAGCGGGAGGCTTTCTCCCTCCTAATTACGAGCAGTACTTC. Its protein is CASSPNIAGGFLPPNYEQYF.